This TCR beta chain was recorded in a study of blood T cell repertoires in COVID-19. The germline V gene encodes CDR1 SGHDN and CDR2 FVKESK. The CDR3 contains 15 residues. Unmatched junction bases numbered 4, after V lost 0 bases and J lost 2 bases. Here immunoSEQ multiplex PCR was the method, and the copy in TCRdb shows in-frame clones only, minus some. This sample has roughly 79,000 clones, with 84% found just once. The V and J genes are TRBV14 and TRBJ2-7; the match to TRBD2 covers 7 bases. Sequencing used peripheral blood. This sequence originates from a man aged 50-60 years with acute or convalescent COVID-19. The CDR3 protein is CASSQDGRGAYEQYF. CDR3 DNA: TGTGCCAGCAGCCAAGATGGTCGGGGGGCCTACGAGCAGTACTTC.